These 25 T cell receptor beta chains came from one sample sequenced in a study of cytomegalovirus exposure and HLA in healthy donors. The table came from immunoSEQ multiplex PCR; TCRdb's copy has only in-frame clones and leaves some out. The table records 140,000 or so clones, roughly 87% of them present only once. Sequenced material: PBMCs. These receptors originate from a man between 18 and 29 years old in good health and CMV-seropositive.

CDR3 nucleotide sequence: TGTGCCAGCAGCTTAAGCCTAGCGGGTCTCACCGGGGAGCTGTTTTTT. As protein: CASSLSLAGLTGELFF. V usage is TRBV7-3 and J usage is TRBJ2-2; 8 nucleotides match TRBD2. V lost 1 base and J lost 4; bases outside the gene matches: 5. The germline CDR1 and CDR2 sequences are SGHTA and FQGTGA. This CDR3 spans 16 amino acids.

The V call is TRBV6-1, the J call TRBJ2-5; the D gene is possibly TRBD1 (5 bases). The germline CDR1 and CDR2 sequences are MNHNS and SASEGT. Trimming removed 5 bases at V and 1 base at J, with 8 bases between. The CDR3 consists of 13 residues. The CDR3 protein is CASSLTAQETQYF. The CDR3 DNA follows: TGTGCCAGCAGTTTGACAGCCCAAGAGACCCAGTACTTC.

This chain joins TRBV11-2 and TRBJ2-2; TRBD2 is a possible D gene (6 bases). Trimming left V 5 bases short and J 4 bases short, with 14 bases between. There are 15 residues in the CDR3. CDR1 and CDR2 (germline): SGHAT, FQNNGV. The CDR3 bases are TGTGCCAGCAGCAGACTAGGAGGAGTCACCGGGGAGCTGTTTTTT. It codes for CASSRLGGVTGELFF.

The genes are TRBV27 and TRBJ2-7, with 10 bases matching TRBD1. This CDR3 has 14 amino acids. The V gene end was trimmed by 5 bases and the J gene end by 4 bases; junction bases not matched to a gene: 5. The germline V gene has CDR1 MNHEY and CDR2 SMNVEV (reference sequence). In DNA form, the CDR3 reads TGTGCCAGCAGTCCTTGGGACAGGGGTTACGAGCAGTACTTC. Translation gives CASSPWDRGYEQYF.

This clone was found once. This chain uses TRBV11-2 with TRBJ2-4, with 7 bases matching TRBD1. The CDR3 extends over 13 amino acids. The junction had 1 base not matched to a gene; V was cut back by 1 base and J by 7 bases. Germline V gene lookup returns CDR1 SGHAT and CDR2 FQNNGV. CDR3 loop: CASSLGQGNIQYF. CDR3 sequence (DNA): TGTGCCAGCAGCTTAGGACAGGGCAACATTCAGTACTTC.

This clone was recorded only once. Here the CDR3 reads CASSLDHVYGYTF. The CDR3 nucleotides read TGTGCCAGCAGCTTAGATCATGTCTATGGCTACACCTTC. The chain recombines TRBV7-8 with TRBJ1-2, with D hard to call. Trimming removed 1 base from V and 4 bases from J, with 7 bases in between. The germline gives CDR1 SGHVS, CDR2 FQNEAQ. The CDR3 length is 13 residues.

This chain joins TRBV30 and TRBJ1-1, with D maybe TRBD1 (6 bases). Germline loops: CDR1 GTSNPN, CDR2 SVGIG (reference sequence). The CDR3 runs to 10 residues. The ends were cut back, 8 bases at V and 7 bases at J, with 11 bases in the middle. DNA of the CDR3: TGTGCCGCACAGGGCAGTGAAGCTTTCTTT. Translating gives CAAQGSEAFF.

The chain combines TRBV5-1 with TRBJ1-1; maybe TRBD1 (5 bases). The CDR3 has 14 residues. From germline, CDR1 is SGHRS and CDR2 YFSETQ. V gave up 4 bases and J gave up 0 bases, with 10 bases separating them. The CDR3 nucleotides are TGCGCCAGCAGCCCTACGACAGTGAACACTGAAGCTTTCTTT. Protein product: CASSPTTVNTEAFF.

This chain uses TRBV9 with TRBJ1-1, with 7 bases aligning to TRBD1. This CDR3 is built from 15 residues. Germline loops: CDR1 SGDLS, CDR2 YYNGEE. V lost 3 bases and J lost 0; bases outside the gene matches: 5. Written as DNA, the CDR3 is TGTGCCAGCAGCGCGGAGGGGGCCTTGAACACTGAAGCTTTCTTT. It translates to CASSAEGALNTEAFF.

This sequence joins TRBV30 and TRBJ1-3; D is unclear. CDR3 length: 15 amino acids. Trimming cost V 1 base and J 2 bases, with 12 bases left between them. Germline-derived CDR1 and CDR2 are GTSNPN and SVGIG (reference sequence). CDR3 region: CAWSGFSHPGNTIYF. For the CDR3, the DNA is TGTGCCTGGAGTGGTTTTTCCCATCCTGGAAACACCATATATTTT.

The chain couples TRBV10-2 to TRBJ1-2; 8 nucleotides match TRBD1. CDR3 size: 14 residues. Losses at the gene ends were 3 bases for V and 6 bases for J; bases not matched to a gene: 6. Germline V CDR1 and CDR2: WSHSY, SAAADI. The CDR3 nucleotides are TGCGCCAGCAGTGACCCTGCAGGGGGCCATGGCTACACCTTC. This gives the protein CASSDPAGGHGYTF.

This chain links TRBV5-1 with TRBJ1-4; 10 nucleotides line up with TRBD1. Trimming at V came to 4 bases and at J to 5 bases, leaving 2 bases not matched to a gene. CDR1 SGHRS and CDR2 YFSETQ come from the germline V gene. The CDR3 has 14 amino acids. Written as DNA, the CDR3 is TGCGCCAGCAGCGCGGGACAGGGGAATGAAAAACTGTTTTTT. Translating it yields CASSAGQGNEKLFF.

The chain is built from TRBV2 and TRBJ2-1; the D is unclear. Germline V gives CDR1 SNHLY, CDR2 FYNNEI. The CDR3 runs 15 residues. With 4 bases removed from V and 0 bases from J, the gap between germline ends came to 10 bases. The CDR3 nucleotides are TGTGCCAGCAGTGCTACCTGGAGCTCCTACAATGAGCAGTTCTTC. Its protein product is CASSATWSSYNEQFF.

The chain couples TRBV7-6 to TRBJ2-5, with D possibly matching TRBD2 (6 bases). CDR3 length equals 14 residues. CDR1 is SGHVS, CDR2 FNYEAQ, per germline. Between the trimmed V and J ends, which lost 3 bases and 4 bases, there was a span of 12 bases. In DNA, the CDR3 is TGTGCCAGCAGCTTGGACTATTCGCGAGAGACCCAGTACTTC. It encodes CASSLDYSRETQYF.

The J gene is TRBJ2-3, the V gene TRBV5-1, with D unclear. The V gene's germline CDR1 is SGHRS and CDR2 YFSETQ. V dropped 0 bases and J dropped 4 bases, with 12 bases sitting between them. The length of the CDR3 is 15 residues. CDR3 loop: CASSLGTSLPDTQYF. For the CDR3, the DNA is TGCGCCAGCAGCTTGGGTACATCTCTCCCAGATACGCAGTATTTT.

The V call is TRBV7-8, the J call TRBJ1-4; 8 nucleotides agree with TRBD1. CDR1 SGHVS and CDR2 FQNEAQ come from the germline V gene. The CDR3 spans 13 residues. Trimming took 5 bases from V and 8 from J; bases not matched to a gene: 4. As DNA, the CDR3 is TGTGCCAGCAGCACTAGGACAGGGGAAAAACTGTTTTTT. Translation gives CASSTRTGEKLFF. The complete variable domain, with remaining parts taken from reference TRBV7-8 and TRBJ1-4, reads GAGVSQSPRYKVAKRGQDVALRCDPISGHVSLFWYQQALGQGPEFLTYFQNEAQLDKSGLPSDRFFAERPEGSVSTLKIQRTQQEDSAVYLCASSTRTGEKLFFGSGTQLSVL.

The CDR3 DNA is TGTGCCAGCAGCTTAGCGAGCGGGCTTCAAGAGACCCAGTACTTC. Encoded protein: CASSLASGLQETQYF. The gene calls are TRBV7-2 and TRBJ2-5; TRBD2 might be the D (6 bases). Deletions cut 0 bases from V and 2 bases from J, with 10 bases between. There are 15 residues in the CDR3. Germline loops: CDR1 SGHTA, CDR2 FQGNSA.

This clone was seen ten or more times. The chain recombines TRBV28 with TRBJ1-2; D may be TRBD1 (6 bases). Trimming left V 3 bases short and J 5 bases short, with 7 bases between. This CDR3 is built from 12 residues. Germline lookup yields CDR1 MDHEN and CDR2 SYDVKM. CDR3 coding DNA: TGTGCCAGCAGTTTTCAGGGGTATGGCTACACCTTC. Residues: CASSFQGYGYTF.

This chain uses TRBV6-1 with TRBJ1-2, with 7 bases fitting TRBD1. The germline V gene has CDR1 MNHNS and CDR2 SASEGT. The V and J ends lost 7 bases and 3 bases, in that order; junction bases with no gene match: 8. The CDR3 contains 14 residues. The CDR3: CASNLGQSDYGYTF. The DNA for the CDR3 is TGTGCCAGCAATTTGGGACAGTCTGACTATGGCTACACCTTC.

The genes are TRBV6-1 and TRBJ1-2, with D tentatively TRBD1 (5 bases). CDR3 size: 14 residues. The V and J ends lost 1 base and 8 bases respectively, with 14 bases between them. Germline CDR1 is MNHNS and CDR2 is SASEGT. CDR3 sequence: CASSEEVGRRGYTF. DNA of the CDR3: TGTGCCAGCAGTGAAGAGGTGGGGCGACGAGGCTACACCTTC.

The chain recombines TRBV27 with TRBJ2-7; 13 bases line up with TRBD2. V was clipped by 5 bases and J by 4 bases; unmatched bases: 8. Germline loops: CDR1 MNHEY, CDR2 SMNVEV (reference sequence). The CDR3 covers 16 residues. The CDR3 sequence: CASSQGTSGDIYEQYF. The CDR3 DNA is TGTGCCAGCAGTCAGGGGACTAGCGGGGATATTTACGAGCAGTACTTC.

In this sample, this clone turned up a few times. The chain links TRBV5-4 to TRBJ2-7, with 12 positions matching TRBD2. The CDR3 loop spans 15 amino acids. V lost 4 bases to trimming and J lost 4 bases; unmatched junction nucleotides: 6. Per germline, CDR1 SGHNT and CDR2 YYREEE (reference sequence). CDR3 amino acids: CASSPTSGGTYEQYF. DNA of the CDR3: TGTGCCAGCAGCCCCACTAGCGGGGGGACGTACGAGCAGTACTTC.

The chain recombines TRBV2 with TRBJ2-3, with 10 bases identical to TRBD2. The CDR3 sequence is 16 residues long. Germline CDR1 SNHLY, CDR2 FYNNEI. The junction had 8 bases not matched to a gene; V was cut back by 6 bases and J by 2 bases. CDR3 protein: CASRRSGGALTDTQYF. CDR3 DNA sequence: TGTGCCAGCAGGCGGAGCGGGGGGGCCCTCACAGATACGCAGTATTTT. Supplemented by reference TRBV2 and TRBJ2-3, the full variable domain reads EPEVTQTPSHQVTQMGQEVILRCVPISNHLYFYWYRQILGQKVEFLVSFYNNEISEKSEIFDDQFSVERPDGSNFTLKIRSTKLEDSAMYFCASRRSGGALTDTQYFGPGTRLTVL.

The chain uses TRBV5-4 and TRBJ2-1, with no clear D. The length of the CDR3 is 14 residues. Trimming stripped 3 bases from V and 0 bases from J, with 7 bases between. From germline, CDR1 is SGHNT and CDR2 YYREEE (reference sequence). CDR3: CASSWSSSYNEQFF. The CDR3 bases are TGTGCCAGCAGCTGGTCGAGCTCCTACAATGAGCAGTTCTTC.

The chain uses TRBV10-2 and TRBJ2-7, with D hard to call. CDR1 and CDR2 (germline): WSHSY, SAAADI. Trimming cost V 3 bases and J 0 bases, with 12 bases left between them. This CDR3 has 15 residues. CDR3: CASSDRPTSSYEQYF. The CDR3 DNA reads TGCGCCAGCAGTGACAGGCCGACAAGCTCCTACGAGCAGTACTTC.